Each of the 23 T cell receptor beta chains below was sequenced from the same sample in a study of shared clonotypes between healthy human individuals (TCRdb year 2020). The method behind the library was the immunoSEQ multiplex PCR assay. TCRdb stores this immuneACCESS table with in-frame sequences only. Part of the clones is absent; in the studies checked, under half of the shortfall reflects unresolved V genes, and no reason is known for the rest. The sample table records under 650,000 clones; about 96% of these occur just once. The ten largest account for under 0.06% of the sample. Source material: naive CD4+ T cells sorted from blood. The cell subset or site label, as the study defines it: CD45RA+ positively selected. The receptors were gathered from a woman in her thirties in good health.

The V call is TRBV7-8, the J call TRBJ2-7; TRBD2 agrees at 7 bases. Germline V gene lookup returns CDR1 SGHVS and CDR2 FQNEAQ. This CDR3 region has 14 residues. The ends lost 1 base at V and 3 bases at J; junction bases unmatched: 3. In DNA form, the CDR3 reads TGTGCCAGCAGCTTAGAGGGACTAAGCTACGAGCAGTACTTC. This gives the protein CASSLEGLSYEQYF.

V is TRBV7-9 and J is TRBJ1-4, with D unclear. The germline V and J ends were trimmed by 5 bases and 8 bases, with 18 bases remaining between them. There are 15 residues in the CDR3. Germline V gene lookup returns CDR1 SEHNR and CDR2 FQNEAQ (reference sequence). For the CDR3, the DNA is TGTGCCAGCAGCCTGACTAACACCGAGCGGGAAAAACTGTTTTTT. This sequence encodes CASSLTNTEREKLFF.

The V call is TRBV27, the J call TRBJ2-5; possibly TRBD2 for D (6 bases). Trimming shortened V by 1 base and J by 4 bases, and 13 bases separated the two germline ends. The CDR3 is 15 amino acids. Germline V lookup: CDR1 MNHEY, CDR2 SMNVEV (reference sequence). CDR3 DNA: TGTGCCAGCAGTTTATGGGCGGGGCAGGGAGAGACCCAGTACTTC. Amino acids: CASSLWAGQGETQYF.

The rearrangement joins TRBV7-4 to TRBJ2-7; the match to TRBD1 covers 9 bases. This CDR3 has 14 amino acids. CDR1 and CDR2 (germline): SGHVT, SQSDAQ. Trimming at V came to 4 bases and at J to 6 bases, leaving 7 bases not matched to a gene. For the CDR3, the DNA is TGTGCCAGCAGCTGGGGGACAGGGTCCGGCGAGCAGTACTTC. Translating gives CASSWGTGSGEQYF.

This chain uses TRBV28 with TRBJ2-7, with a tentative D call TRBD2 (6 bases). The CDR3 length is 14 residues. Germline values: CDR1 MDHEN, CDR2 SYDVKM. V was pared by 6 bases and J by 6 bases, with 18 bases between. CDR3 sequence: CASSPAGSGSEQYF. The CDR3 DNA follows: TGTGCCAGCAGCCCGGCCGGGAGTGGATCCGAGCAGTACTTC.

The chain combines TRBV7-9 with TRBJ1-1, with 11 positions matching TRBD1. V lost 5 bases and J lost 0; bases outside the gene matches: 8. The CDR3 has 17 residues. CDR1 is SEHNR, CDR2 FQNEAQ, per germline (reference sequence). The CDR3 protein is CASSPGTGGKVNTEAFF. The CDR3 bases are TGTGCCAGCAGCCCCGGGACAGGGGGAAAAGTGAACACTGAAGCTTTCTTT.

The V call is TRBV28, the J call TRBJ2-1; D is undetermined. Looked up from germline, CDR1 is MDHEN and CDR2 is SYDVKM. The CDR3 consists of 13 residues. Trimming left V 5 bases short and J 8 bases short, with 13 bases between. The CDR3 sequence is CASSQEGGYEQFF. CDR3 sequence (DNA): TGTGCCAGCAGTCAAGAAGGTGGTTATGAGCAGTTCTTC.

The rearrangement joins TRBV7-9 to TRBJ2-7, with D possibly matching TRBD2 (6 bases). This CDR3 comprises 15 residues. Trimming removed 5 bases at V and 6 bases at J, with 20 bases between. Germline values: CDR1 SEHNR, CDR2 FQNEAQ (reference sequence). The CDR3 DNA is TGTGCCAGCAGCCCCGTGCGGGGAGCCGAACTCGAGCAGTACTTC. The encoded protein is CASSPVRGAELEQYF.

The gene calls are TRBV11-2 and TRBJ1-6, with D perhaps matching TRBD1 (5 bases). Germline assignment: CDR1 SGHAT and CDR2 FQNNGV. This CDR3 has 14 amino acids. V was shortened by 2 bases and J by 7 bases, with 9 bases between the two germline ends. CDR3 protein: CASSLTAGNSPLHF. The CDR3 DNA is TGTGCCAGCAGCTTAACCGCAGGGAATTCACCCCTCCACTTT. Together with reference TRBV11-2 and TRBJ1-6, the CDR3 gives the full variable domain: EAGVAQSPRYKIIEKRQSVAFWCNPISGHATLYWYQQILGQGPKLLIQFQNNGVVDDSQLPKDRFSAERLKGVDSTLKIQPAKLEDSAVYLCASSLTAGNSPLHFGNGTRLTVT.

In its sample, this clone was seen once. The CDR3 spells CASSPDSRQNEAFF. The CDR3, as DNA: TGTGCCAGCAGTCCTGACTCCAGACAGAATGAAGCTTTCTTT. The V gene is TRBV7-6, the J gene TRBJ1-1; D perhaps matches TRBD1 (5 bases). Trimming cost V 6 bases and J 7 bases, with 18 bases left between them. CDR3 length equals 14 residues. Germline V gives CDR1 SGHVS, CDR2 FNYEAQ.

As regards this clone: Other DNA sequences in this sample translate to the same CDR3. The V gene is TRBV7-2, the J gene TRBJ2-5; D is undetermined. V dropped 5 bases and J dropped 5 bases, with 9 bases sitting between them. The germline V gene has CDR1 SGHTA and CDR2 FQGNSA. This CDR3 has 12 residues. The CDR3 coding sequence is TGTGCCAGCAGCCTACAGAGGGAGACCCAGTACTTC. Translating gives CASSLQRETQYF.

This clone was seen just once. V and J are TRBV11-3 and TRBJ2-1; either TRBD1 or TRBD2 may fit D (6 bases each). V dropped 1 base and J dropped 7 bases, with 17 bases sitting between them. Germline V CDR1 and CDR2: SGHNT, YENEEA. This CDR3 comprises 16 residues. CDR3 in DNA: TGTGCCAGCAGCTTAGGCGTCAGGGGTGGGAGGAATGAGCAGTTCTTC. Protein product: CASSLGVRGGRNEQFF.

This chain joins TRBV28 and TRBJ1-3; D remains ambiguous. Trimming pared 2 bases from V and 7 bases from J, leaving 6 bases between. Per germline, CDR1 MDHEN and CDR2 SYDVKM. The CDR3 runs to 12 residues. Written as DNA, the CDR3 is TGTGCCAGCAGTTTAACTCGGAACACCATATATTTT. It translates to CASSLTRNTIYF. The full variable domain, in which reference TRBV28 and TRBJ1-3 provide the parts outside the CDR3, is DVKVTQSSRYLVKRTGEKVFLECVQDMDHENMFWYRQDPGLGLRLIYFSYDVKMKEKGDIPEGYSVSREKKERFSLILESASTNQTSMYLCASSLTRNTIYFGEGSWLTVV.

This clone is a singleton in its sample. The chain joins TRBV11-2 to TRBJ1-5; perhaps TRBD1 as D (6 bases). Germline V gene lookup returns CDR1 SGHAT and CDR2 FQNNGV. V dropped 5 bases and J dropped 7 bases, with 12 bases sitting between them. The CDR3 has 13 residues. CDR3: CASSAGEGQPQHF. The CDR3 region has the DNA TGTGCCAGCAGCGCAGGGGAAGGGCAGCCCCAGCATTTT.

This clone has only one observation. The chain uses TRBV19 and TRBJ2-3; 14 bases line up with TRBD2. V was pared by 5 bases and J by 1 base, with 5 bases of the junction left unmatched. Germline CDR1 and CDR2: LNHDA and SQIVND (reference sequence). This CDR3 contains 17 residues. The CDR3 sequence is CASSWGLAGDGTDTQYF. Here the CDR3 DNA reads TGTGCCAGTAGTTGGGGACTAGCGGGAGATGGCACAGATACGCAGTATTTT.

The chain carries TRBV6-5 and TRBJ2-7, with D uncertain. CDR3 length: 15 amino acids. Trimming removed 3 bases from V and 0 bases from J, with 12 bases in between. Germline values: CDR1 MNHEY, CDR2 SVGAGI. CDR3 in amino acids: CASSYFKGLSYEQYF. CDR3 sequence (DNA): TGTGCCAGCAGTTATTTTAAGGGTCTCTCCTACGAGCAGTACTTC.

The rearrangement uses TRBV2 and TRBJ1-2, with D possibly matching TRBD1 (6 bases). This CDR3 region has 15 residues. Germline assignment: CDR1 SNHLY and CDR2 FYNNEI. Trimming stripped 3 bases from V and 2 bases from J, with 13 bases between. CDR3 sequence (DNA): TGTGCCAGCAGTGATGAAGGGGGGAGAAACTATGGCTACACCTTC. It is translated as CASSDEGGRNYGYTF.

The V call is TRBV19, the J call TRBJ2-5; TRBD2 matches 9 bases. The DNA matches TRBJ2-7 better at its end, which makes the J call doubtful. The germline CDR1 and CDR2 sequences are LNHDA and SQIVND (reference sequence). This CDR3 comprises 16 residues. The CDR3 coding sequence is TGTGCCAGTAGTAGACGGATAGCGGGAGCATCCTACGAGCAGTACTTC. Amino acids: CASSRRIAGASYEQYF.

On this clone itself: The sample carries other DNA sequences with the same CDR3. This chain joins TRBV9 and TRBJ2-5, with D tentatively TRBD1 (7 bases). The V and J ends lost 0 bases and 5 bases respectively, with 11 bases between them. Germline assignment: CDR1 SGDLS and CDR2 YYNGEE. This CDR3 spans 14 amino acids. CDR3 bases: TGTGCCAGCAGCGTAGGGCAGGGGGGCGAGACCCAGTACTTC. Protein sequence: CASSVGQGGETQYF.

The V and J genes are TRBV19 and TRBJ1-2; D not certain. Trimming cost V 7 bases and J 2 bases, with 20 bases left between them. Per germline, CDR1 LNHDA and CDR2 SQIVND (reference sequence). This CDR3 contains 16 residues. The DNA for the CDR3 is TGTGCCAGTACCGAGCCAGGACGAAGTCAGAACTATGGCTACACCTTC. Translated, it gives CASTEPGRSQNYGYTF.

V gene TRBV28 combines with J gene TRBJ2-3, with a tentative D call TRBD2 (5 bases). The CDR3 is 13 amino acids. V lost 2 bases and J lost 6, with 9 bases in between. Germline lookup yields CDR1 MDHEN and CDR2 SYDVKM. CDR3 residues: CASSLEGTDTQYF. In DNA, the CDR3 is TGTGCCAGCAGTTTAGAGGGTACGGATACGCAGTATTTT.

J is TRBJ1-1 and V is TRBV29-1; D unclear. Trimming left V 5 bases short and J 0 bases short, with 13 bases between. This CDR3 has 14 amino acids. Germline values: CDR1 SQVTM, CDR2 ANQGSEA. The CDR3 is CSVREELMNTEAFF. Here the CDR3 DNA reads TGCAGCGTTAGGGAGGAACTGATGAACACTGAAGCTTTCTTT.

The rearrangement uses TRBV5-4 and TRBJ1-2, with D uncertain. The CDR3 runs 13 residues. Looked up from germline, CDR1 is SGHNT and CDR2 is YYREEE (reference sequence). Between the trimmed V and J ends, which lost 0 bases and 6 bases, there was a span of 9 bases. As DNA, the CDR3 is TGTGCCAGCAGCTTGGTGGGGAGGAATGGCTACACCTTC. This translates into CASSLVGRNGYTF. Supplemented by reference TRBV5-4 and TRBJ1-2, the full variable domain reads ETGVTQSPTHLIKTRGQQVTLRCSSQSGHNTVSWYQQALGQGPQFIFQYYREEENGRGNFPPRFSGLQFPNYSSELNVNALELDDSALYLCASSLVGRNGYTFGSGTRLTVV.